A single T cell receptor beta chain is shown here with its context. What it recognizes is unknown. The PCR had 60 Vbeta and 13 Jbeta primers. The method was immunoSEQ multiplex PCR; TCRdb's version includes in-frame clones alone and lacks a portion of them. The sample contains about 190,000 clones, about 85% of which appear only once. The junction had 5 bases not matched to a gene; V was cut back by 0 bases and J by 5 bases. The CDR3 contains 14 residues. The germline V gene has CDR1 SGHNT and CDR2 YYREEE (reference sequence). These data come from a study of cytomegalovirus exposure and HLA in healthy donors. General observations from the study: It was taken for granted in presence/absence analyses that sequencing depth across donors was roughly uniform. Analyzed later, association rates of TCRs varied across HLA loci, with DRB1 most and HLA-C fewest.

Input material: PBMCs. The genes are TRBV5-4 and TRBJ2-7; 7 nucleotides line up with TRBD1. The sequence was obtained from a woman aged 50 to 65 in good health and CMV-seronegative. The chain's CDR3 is CASSLGQGYDEQYF. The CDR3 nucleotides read TGTGCCAGCAGCTTGGGACAGGGTTATGACGAGCAGTACTTC.